One sample yielded the 29 T cell receptor beta chains listed below, sequenced in a study of blood T cell repertoires in COVID-19. Assay: immunoSEQ multiplex PCR; the TCRdb copy retains only in-frame clones and omits some. The sample records 100,000 or so clones, about 81% being singletons. Sample: peripheral blood. All receptors derive from a man aged 55-75 years with acute or convalescent COVID-19.

The rearrangement uses TRBV5-6 and TRBJ1-1, with 11 bases that match TRBD1. Trimming cost V 0 bases and J 6 bases; bases outside gene matches: 4. Germline V gene lookup returns CDR1 SGHDT and CDR2 YYEEEE. The CDR3 totals 15 residues. The CDR3 sequence is CASSLVPGQGAEAFF. The CDR3 nucleotides read TGTGCCAGCAGCTTGGTTCCGGGACAGGGGGCTGAAGCTTTCTTT.

The chain couples TRBV10-3 to TRBJ1-5; D possibly corresponds to TRBD1 (6 bases). The CDR3 loop spans 15 amino acids. CDR1 and CDR2 (germline): ENHRY, SYGVKD. V was cut by 3 bases and J by 0 bases, with 9 bases left in between. The CDR3: CAISEGTHSNQPQHF. CDR3 sequence (DNA): TGTGCCATCAGTGAAGGGACACATAGCAATCAGCCCCAGCATTTT.

This sequence joins TRBV27 and TRBJ1-1, with 8 bases matching TRBD1. CDR1 MNHEY and CDR2 SMNVEV come from the germline V gene (reference sequence). After removal of 5 bases from V and 6 bases from J, the junction contained 8 bases not matched to a gene. The CDR3 runs to 14 residues. The CDR3 DNA reads TGTGCCAGCAGTCACCATGACAGGGGCGCTGAAGCTTTCTTT. Translated: CASSHHDRGAEAFF.

The table lists this clone with a few counts. The rearrangement links TRBV5-1 to TRBJ1-5; TRBD1 agrees at 7 bases. The V gene end was trimmed by 1 base and the J gene end by 6 bases; junction bases not matched to a gene: 7. The CDR3 loop spans 15 amino acids. Germline CDR1 is SGHRS and CDR2 is YFSETQ. As DNA, the CDR3 is TGCGCCAGCAGCTTGTACGGGACAGAGGGTCAGCCCCAGCATTTT. This translates into CASSLYGTEGQPQHF.

The chain links TRBV6-5 to TRBJ1-2, with D perhaps matching TRBD1 (6 bases). CDR1 and CDR2 (germline): MNHEY, SVGAGI. The V gene lost 6 bases and the J gene lost 11 bases, with 16 bases spanning the gap. There are 12 residues in the CDR3. CDR3 loop: CASRASDRRYTF. For the CDR3, the DNA is TGTGCCAGCAGAGCCTCCGACAGGCGATACACCTTC.

This sequence joins TRBV11-3 and TRBJ2-3; 8 nucleotides match TRBD2. The CDR3 length is 14 residues. Germline V lookup: CDR1 SGHNT, CDR2 YENEEA. V gave up 5 bases and J gave up 5 bases; unmatched junction bases: 6. The CDR3 coding sequence is TGTGCCAGCAGCCGGGGGGGGCGCCAAGATACGCAGTATTTT. Residues: CASSRGGRQDTQYF.

This sequence joins TRBV6-6 and TRBJ2-7; D unclear. Trimming left V 2 bases short and J 5 bases short, with 7 bases between. This CDR3 comprises 12 residues. Germline V gene sequence: CDR1 MNHNY, CDR2 SVGAGI (reference sequence). CDR3 coding DNA: TGTGCCAGCAGTTACGCGCATGACGAGCAGTACTTC. Protein: CASSYAHDEQYF.

This clone was found a few times. This chain connects TRBV6-5 to TRBJ1-1, with a weak D call TRBD1 (6 bases). This CDR3 has 15 residues. From germline, CDR1 is MNHEY and CDR2 SVGAGI. Trimming removed 0 bases from V and 5 bases from J, with 13 bases in between. CDR3 amino acids: CASSYSIGGSTEAFF. In nucleotides, the CDR3 is TGTGCCAGCAGTTACTCGATAGGGGGTAGTACTGAAGCTTTCTTT.

The CDR3 DNA is TGTGCCAGCAGTCCCCGCGGGGGAAAGGTGGATGAGCAGTTCTTC. Protein: CASSPRGGKVDEQFF. The V and J genes are TRBV2 and TRBJ2-1; 7 bases agree with TRBD2. This CDR3 is built from 15 residues. V trimming: 5 bases; J trimming: 8 bases; junction bases outside the gene matches: 12. Germline V CDR1 and CDR2: SNHLY, FYNNEI.

This chain uses TRBV10-3 with TRBJ2-7, with TRBD1 matching 8 bases. This CDR3 is 15 amino acids long. The junction had 7 bases not matched to a gene; V was cut back by 6 bases and J by 0 bases. Looked up from germline, CDR1 is ENHRY and CDR2 is SYGVKD. CDR3 amino acids: CAISPGQASSYEQYV. The CDR3 coding sequence is TGTGCCATCAGCCCGGGACAGGCCAGCTCCTACGAGCAGTACGTC.

The rearrangement links TRBV6-2 or TRBV6-3 to TRBJ1-1, with TRBD1 matching 10 bases. The V segment lost 4 bases and the J segment 3 bases; nucleotides outside the gene matches: 11. CDR3 size: 17 residues. CDR1 and CDR2 from the germline V gene are MNHEY and SVGEGT. CDR3 in amino acids: CASSSWDRGREDTEAFF. Written as DNA, the CDR3 is TGTGCCAGCAGTTCATGGGACAGGGGTCGAGAGGACACTGAAGCTTTCTTT.

This clone was recorded once. The genes are TRBV6-5 and TRBJ1-2; 11 bases are a match to TRBD1. Germline V gene lookup returns CDR1 MNHEY and CDR2 SVGAGI. CDR3 length: 16 amino acids. V was pared by 2 bases and J by 8 bases, with 10 bases of the junction left unmatched. CDR3 loop: CASSYAGGQGARGYTF. The CDR3 coding sequence is TGTGCCAGCAGTTACGCGGGAGGACAGGGGGCAAGGGGCTACACCTTC.

The V call is TRBV4-1, the J call TRBJ2-3; tentatively, D is TRBD1 (5 bases). Germline assignment: CDR1 MGHRA and CDR2 YSYEKL. The CDR3 spans 15 residues. V shed 0 bases and J shed 5 bases, with 12 bases lying between them. This CDR3 is CASSQDRVSKDTQYF. The CDR3 DNA reads as TGCGCCAGCAGCCAAGACAGGGTCTCAAAAGATACGCAGTATTTT.

The table lists this clone with a few counts. The chain has TRBV6-5 and TRBJ2-7; D may be TRBD2 (7 bases). Germline lookup yields CDR1 MNHEY and CDR2 SVGAGI. The CDR3 runs 14 residues. Trimming removed 7 bases at V and 4 bases at J, with 17 bases between. CDR3 loop: CASKEGGAGYEQYV. The DNA for the CDR3 is TGTGCCAGCAAAGAAGGGGGGGCAGGTTACGAGCAGTACGTC.

This chain connects TRBV19 to TRBJ1-5, with D possibly being TRBD1 (5 bases). V shed 10 bases and J shed 0 bases, with 10 bases lying between them. Germline CDR1 is LNHDA and CDR2 is SQIVND (reference sequence). The CDR3 has 13 amino acids. As DNA, the CDR3 is TGTGCCACTACAGGTGGTAGCAATCAGCCCCAGCATTTT. This encodes CATTGGSNQPQHF.

V and J are TRBV7-2 and TRBJ1-5; 7 bases match TRBD1. Trimming cost V 3 bases and J 5 bases; bases outside gene matches: 1. Germline lookup yields CDR1 SGHTA and CDR2 FQGNSA. This CDR3 has 13 residues. In DNA form, the CDR3 reads TGTGCCAGCAGCTTCGACAGGGATCAGCCCCAGCATTTT. Translated: CASSFDRDQPQHF. Complete variable domain (other parts from reference TRBV7-2 and TRBJ1-5): GAGVSQSPSNKVTEKGKDVELRCDPISGHTALYWYRQSLGQGLEFLIYFQGNSAPDKSGLPSDRFSAERTGGSVSTLTIQRTQQEDSAVYLCASSFDRDQPQHFGDGTRLSIL.

The chain has TRBV6-5 and TRBJ1-4; 9 bases fit TRBD1. The CDR3 is 15 residues long. CDR1 and CDR2 from the germline V gene are MNHEY and SVGAGI. The V gene end was trimmed by 6 bases and the J gene end by 6 bases; junction bases not matched to a gene: 8. The CDR3 sequence: CASSSDRGRYEKLFF. In nucleotides, the CDR3 is TGTGCCAGCAGCTCTGACAGGGGGAGGTATGAAAAACTGTTTTTT.

The chain is built from TRBV5-4 and TRBJ1-1; D unclear. The CDR3 contains 14 residues. Trimming shortened V by 0 bases and J by 1 base, and 7 bases separated the two germline ends. Germline lookup yields CDR1 SGHNT and CDR2 YYREEE (reference sequence). CDR3 nucleotide sequence: TGTGCCAGCAGCTTGGCCGCGGCGAACACTGAAGCTTTCTTT. Translated: CASSLAAANTEAFF.

The gene calls are TRBV12-3 or TRBV12-4 and TRBJ2-3; perhaps TRBD1 as D (6 bases). The germline V and J ends were trimmed by 10 bases and 7 bases, with 15 bases remaining between them. The CDR3 length is 12 residues. CDR3 loop: CATGVGANTQYF. The CDR3 coding sequence is TGTGCCACAGGGGTAGGGGCGAATACGCAGTATTTT.

Notes on this clone: One junction end does not reproduce the germline sequence, and a read error may be involved. The rearrangement joins TRBV18 to TRBJ1-2, with D maybe TRBD1 (6 bases). CDR1 and CDR2 (germline): KGHSH, LQKENI. The length of the CDR3 is 14 residues. CDR3 region: CASSPPTGTYGYTF. Written as DNA, the CDR3 is TGTGCCAGCTCCCCACCCACAGGGACCTATGGCTACACCTTC.

V is TRBV6-5 and J is TRBJ1-5; 8 bases are shared with TRBD1. This CDR3 has 14 residues. Germline trimming cut 6 bases from V and 7 bases from J; bases unmatched to any gene: 8. CDR1 MNHEY and CDR2 SVGAGI come from the germline V gene. The CDR3 is CASSPDRGGQPQHF. CDR3 nucleotide sequence: TGTGCCAGCAGCCCCGACAGGGGAGGCCAGCCCCAGCATTTT.

The V and J genes are TRBV7-9 and TRBJ2-3; TRBD1 is a possible D gene (6 bases). The CDR3 runs to 15 residues. V gave up 2 bases and J gave up 4 bases, with 13 bases separating them. Looked up from germline, CDR1 is SEHNR and CDR2 is FQNEAQ (reference sequence). The DNA of the CDR3 is TGTGCCAGCAGCTTACATGCACAGGGACCAGATACGCAGTATTTT. This encodes CASSLHAQGPDTQYF.

Written as DNA, the CDR3 is TGTGCCAGCAGCCAAAGGACAGGGAGCACAGATACGCAGTATTTT. Translating it yields CASSQRTGSTDTQYF. The chain employs TRBV14 and TRBJ2-3; TRBD1 aligns across 8 bases. Germline CDR1 is SGHDN and CDR2 is FVKESK. The trim removed 2 bases at V and 0 bases at J, leaving 1 base unmatched. There are 15 residues in the CDR3.

This chain joins TRBV12-3 or TRBV12-4 and TRBJ1-1, with a weak D call TRBD1 (5 bases). Trimming stripped 10 bases from V and 6 bases from J, with 15 bases between. The CDR3 covers 12 residues. Here the CDR3 reads CAIQSTGAEAFF. The CDR3 nucleotides read TGTGCCATCCAATCCACGGGGGCTGAAGCTTTCTTT.

The rearrangement joins TRBV20-1 to TRBJ2-5, with 11 positions matching TRBD2. The germline gives CDR1 DFQATT, CDR2 SNEGSKA (reference sequence). The CDR3 has 15 amino acids. V lost 3 bases to trimming and J lost 1 base; unmatched junction nucleotides: 4. CDR3 sequence reads: CSASIAGGVQETQYF. As DNA, the CDR3 is TGCAGTGCTAGTATAGCGGGGGGGGTCCAAGAGACCCAGTACTTC.

The rearrangement uses TRBV28 and TRBJ2-4; the D gene is possibly TRBD1 (6 bases). The CDR3 is made up of 14 amino acids. The V and J ends lost 10 bases and 0 bases respectively, with 13 bases between them. Germline V gene data show CDR1 as MDHEN and CDR2 as SYDVKM. CDR3 region: CATSDSVAKNIQYF. The CDR3 coding sequence is TGTGCCACCTCGGACAGTGTAGCCAAAAACATTCAGTACTTC.

J is TRBJ2-5 and V is TRBV5-1; 8 bases line up with TRBD1. The CDR3 totals 15 residues. V shed 4 bases and J 4 bases; nucleotides not matched to a gene: 9. From germline, CDR1 is SGHRS and CDR2 YFSETQ. CDR3 bases: TGCGCCAGCAGCCACCCGACAGGGGTGGTAGAGACCCAGTACTTC. It encodes CASSHPTGVVETQYF.

The rearrangement joins TRBV20-1 to TRBJ2-7; D gene ambiguous. Germline CDR1 reads DFQATT; CDR2 reads SNEGSKA (reference sequence). This CDR3 is 11 amino acids long. The V gene lost 3 bases and the J gene lost 7 bases, with 10 bases spanning the gap. The CDR3 reads CSARGDSEQYF. CDR3 sequence (DNA): TGCAGTGCTAGGGGCGATTCTGAGCAGTACTTC.

This clone was counted once. The CDR3 bases are TGTGCCAGTAGTATAGGGGACAGTGGGCCACCCCTCCACTTT. Its protein is CASSIGDSGPPLHF. This sequence joins TRBV19 and TRBJ1-6, with 7 bases identical to TRBD1. V lost 1 base to trimming and J lost 11 bases; unmatched junction nucleotides: 5. Germline lookup yields CDR1 LNHDA and CDR2 SQIVND (reference sequence). CDR3 length: 14 amino acids.